This T cell receptor beta chain is from a study of T cell changes during pregnancy in multiple sclerosis. Germline CDR1 reads SGDLS; CDR2 reads YYNGEE. V shed 4 bases and J 6 bases; nucleotides not matched to a gene: 9. This CDR3 has 14 residues. TCRdb's copy holds only in-frame clones and misses some; the assay was immunoSEQ multiplex PCR. The profile shows approximately 22,000 clones, 90% to 95% of them singletons. This sequence was found in a female donor with multiple sclerosis, enrolled in a pregnancy study. The rearrangement links TRBV9 to TRBJ2-7; 8 bases align to TRBD2. Sequenced material: CD8+ T cells from peripheral blood mononuclear cells, taken in the third trimester of pregnancy. CDR3 sequence reads: CASSPDGGGAEQYF. The CDR3 DNA follows: TGTGCCAGCAGCCCGGACGGGGGGGGTGCCGAGCAGTACTTC.